This entry lists 12 T cell receptor beta chains sequenced from one sample in a study of T cells in Graves' hyperthyroidism and ophthalmopathy. Amplification of TCR beta CDR3 regions used RNA as the template. Using the HTBI primer set, a first-round RT-PCR was run on the TCR CDR3. MiXCR, run by TCRdb on the multiplex PCR reads, gives a single entry per CDR3 protein. The table lists 450,000 to 700,000 distinct CDR3 sequences, approximately 44% of them singletons. The specimen was peripheral blood or thyroid tissue (not recorded which). Source of these receptors: a woman under 30 with Graves' hyperthyroidism.

Comment on this clonotype: Since a much larger clone is just one base distant, this may be a read error. This chain connects TRBV10-3 to TRBJ1-2; no clear D. Deletions cut 3 bases from V and 1 base from J, with 6 bases between. The CDR3 runs to 13 residues. Germline V lookup: CDR1 ENHRY, CDR2 SYGVKD. The CDR3 protein is CAISEQINYGYTF. For the CDR3, the DNA is TGTGCCATCAGTGAACAGATTAACTATGGCTACACCTTC.

The table lists this clonotype with a few counts. The rearrangement uses TRBV29-1 and TRBJ1-1; 10 bases are shared with TRBD1. Germline CDR1 and CDR2: SQVTM and ANQGSEA. The CDR3 has 14 amino acids. The CDR3 nucleotides read TGCAGTGTTAGTCGGGACAGGGGGAACACTGAAGCTTTCTTT. This encodes CSVSRDRGNTEAFF.

The chain links TRBV29-1 to TRBJ1-1; the D gene is possibly TRBD1 (5 bases). V was clipped by 8 bases and J by 3 bases, with 19 bases between them. CDR3 length: 14 amino acids. Per the germline V gene, CDR1 is SQVTM and CDR2 is ANQGSEA. In DNA form, the CDR3 reads TGCAGCTTGGATTTGGGACTGGCGGACACTGAAGCTTTCTTT. Translated: CSLDLGLADTEAFF.

This clonotype was counted many times. This chain connects TRBV7-2 to TRBJ1-1; D may be TRBD1 (5 bases). The germline CDR1 and CDR2 sequences are SGHTA and FQGNSA. V was pared by 11 bases and J by 4 bases, with 20 bases between. The CDR3 is 14 residues long. The CDR3 nucleotides are TGTGCCTCGACCGGGACGGGTCTGAGCACTGAAGCTTTCTTT. Encoded protein: CASTGTGLSTEAFF. The whole variable domain, remainder taken from reference TRBV7-2 and TRBJ1-1, is GAGVSQSPSNKVTEKGKDVELRCDPISGHTALYWYRQSLGQGLEFLIYFQGNSAPDKSGLPSDRFSAERTGGSVSTLTIQRTQQEDSAVYLCASTGTGLSTEAFFGQGTRLTVV.

The chain employs TRBV24-1 and TRBJ2-3, with 10 bases that match TRBD1. Unmatched junction bases numbered 6, after V lost 9 bases and J lost 1 base. Germline assignment: CDR1 KGHDR and CDR2 SFDVKD. There are 15 residues in the CDR3. CDR3 loop: CATQKGTGGTDTQYF. DNA for the CDR3: TGTGCCACCCAGAAGGGGACAGGGGGCACAGATACGCAGTATTTT.

With respect to this clonotype: This may arise from a read error, as a much more abundant clone is one base away. This is likely a read error, given that the CDR3 carries no conserved phenylalanine or tryptophan at its end. The J gene is TRBJ1-6, the V gene TRBV7-9; D is uncertain. This CDR3 contains 16 residues. Germline lookup yields CDR1 SEHNR and CDR2 FQNEAQ (reference sequence). The CDR3 reads CASSLTQSTSNSLLHL. For the CDR3, the DNA is TGTGCCAGCAGCCTGACACAGTCCACCTCTAATTCACTCCTCCACCTT.

This clonotype was recorded only once. V gene TRBV7-9 combines with J gene TRBJ1-2; tentative D call: TRBD1 (6 bases). CDR3 length: 15 amino acids. V lost 5 bases to trimming and J lost 0 bases, with 13 bases between them. Germline lookup yields CDR1 SEHNR and CDR2 FQNEAQ (reference sequence). The CDR3 region has the DNA TGTGCCAGCAGCCCAGGGGCAGCTTCTAACTATGGCTACACCTTC. Its protein is CASSPGAASNYGYTF.

Comment on this clonotype: A much larger clone differs by one base, so this may be a read error. V usage is TRBV5-1 and J usage is TRBJ2-7; TRBD1 matches at 11 bases. Germline CDR1 reads SGHRS; CDR2 reads YFSETQ. The CDR3 is 14 amino acids. Trimming cost V 7 bases and J 6 bases; bases outside gene matches: 9. The CDR3 DNA sequence: TGCGCCAGCGGCCAAGGACAGGGGGCCAGCGAGCAGTACTTC. Its protein product is CASGQGQGASEQYF.

The chain has TRBV7-9 and TRBJ2-7; TRBD2 might be the D (5 bases). This CDR3 has 16 residues. CDR1 SEHNR and CDR2 FQNEAQ come from the germline V gene (reference sequence). The V and J ends lost 3 bases and 0 bases respectively, with 15 bases between them. CDR3 DNA sequence: TGTGCCAGCAGCTTTATTGCTAGCCTGAGCTCCTACGAGCAGTACTTC. Amino acid sequence: CASSFIASLSSYEQYF.

The chain employs TRBV19 and TRBJ1-3, with D hard to call. This CDR3 is 15 amino acids long. Germline CDR1 LNHDA, CDR2 SQIVND (reference sequence). V was clipped by 6 bases and J by 8 bases, with 20 bases between them. The CDR3 DNA follows: TGTGCCAGTAGAAGGACGGCAGACTATGGCTACACCATATATTTT. Translating gives CASRRTADYGYTIYF.

Of note for this clonotype: This may come from a read error, since a much larger clone is one base off. The CDR3 carries no conserved terminal phenylalanine or tryptophan, so it likely arises from a read error. This chain links TRBV6-6 with TRBJ2-6; D unresolved. The CDR3 length is 15 residues. Trimming removed 1 base from V and 2 bases from J, with 6 bases in between. Germline V lookup: CDR1 MNHNY, CDR2 SVGAGI (reference sequence). The DNA for the CDR3 is TGTGCCAGCAGTTACTTGGGCACTGGGGCCAACGTCCTGACTCTC. Translating gives CASSYLGTGANVLTL.

This chain's CDR3 is CASSESGRMDEQYF. As DNA, the CDR3 is TGCGCCAGCAGTGAATCCGGCCGCATGGATGAGCAGTACTTC. The chain combines TRBV10-1 with TRBJ2-7; D is undetermined. V dropped 3 bases and J dropped 7 bases, with 16 bases sitting between them. Germline CDR1 reads WNHNN; CDR2 reads SYGVQD (reference sequence). The CDR3 sequence is 14 residues long.